This T cell receptor beta chain was found in a study of response to subunit inactivated influenza vaccine. Regarding the study as a whole: New T cells are recruited in small numbers by each seasonal influenza vaccination, according to the authors' suggestion.

This CDR3 has 17 amino acids. CDR1 is MNHEY, CDR2 SVGEGT, per germline. V trimming: 6 bases; J trimming: 0 bases; junction bases outside the gene matches: 5. TCRdb re-called the RT-PCR reads with MiXCR, one entry per CDR3 protein. In the table there are about 580,000 distinct CDR3 sequences, around 13% of which are singletons. This clonotype appeared a few times. Its antigen is still unknown. This clonotype was obtained from a man aged 50-59 years who received an inactivated influenza vaccine. The V call is TRBV6-2 or TRBV6-3, the J call TRBJ2-6; TRBD1 agrees at 10 bases. This specimen consisted of PBMCs from blood, obtained about 11 days after vaccination. The CDR3 DNA reads as TGTGCCAGCAGAACGGGACAGGGGACCTCTGGGGCCAACGTCCTGACTTTC. Its protein is CASRTGQGTSGANVLTF.